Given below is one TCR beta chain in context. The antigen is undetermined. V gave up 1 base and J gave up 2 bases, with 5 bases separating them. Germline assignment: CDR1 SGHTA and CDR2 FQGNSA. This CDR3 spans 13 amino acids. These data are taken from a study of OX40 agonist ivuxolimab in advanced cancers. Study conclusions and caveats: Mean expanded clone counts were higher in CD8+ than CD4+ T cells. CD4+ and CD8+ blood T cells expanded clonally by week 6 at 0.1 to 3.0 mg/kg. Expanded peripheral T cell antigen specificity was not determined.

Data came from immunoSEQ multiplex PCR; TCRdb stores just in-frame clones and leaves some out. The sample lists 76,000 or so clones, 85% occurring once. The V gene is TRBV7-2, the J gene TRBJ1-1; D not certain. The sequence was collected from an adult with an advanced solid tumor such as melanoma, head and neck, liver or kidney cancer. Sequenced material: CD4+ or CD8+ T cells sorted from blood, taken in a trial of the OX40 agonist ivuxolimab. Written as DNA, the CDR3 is TGTGCCAGCAGCTTAGTGGTTAACACTGAAGCTTTCTTT. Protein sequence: CASSLVVNTEAFF.